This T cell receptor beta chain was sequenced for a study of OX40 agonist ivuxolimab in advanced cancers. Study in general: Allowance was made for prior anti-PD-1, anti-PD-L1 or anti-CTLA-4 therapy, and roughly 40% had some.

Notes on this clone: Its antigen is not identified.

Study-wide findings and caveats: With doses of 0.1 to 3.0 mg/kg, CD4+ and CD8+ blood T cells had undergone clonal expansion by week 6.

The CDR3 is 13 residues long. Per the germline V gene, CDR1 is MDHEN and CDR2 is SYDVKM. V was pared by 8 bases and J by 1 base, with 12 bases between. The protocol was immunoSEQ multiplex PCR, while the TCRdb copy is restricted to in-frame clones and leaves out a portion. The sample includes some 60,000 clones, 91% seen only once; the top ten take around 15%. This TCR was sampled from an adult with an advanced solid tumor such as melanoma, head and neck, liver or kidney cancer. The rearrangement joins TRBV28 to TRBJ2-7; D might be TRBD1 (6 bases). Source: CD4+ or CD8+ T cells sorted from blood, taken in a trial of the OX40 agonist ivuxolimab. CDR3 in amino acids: CASLDRHSYEQYF. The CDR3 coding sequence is TGTGCCAGCCTAGACAGGCATTCCTACGAGCAGTACTTC. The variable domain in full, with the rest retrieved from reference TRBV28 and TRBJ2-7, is DVKVTQSSRYLVKRTGEKVFLECVQDMDHENMFWYRQDPGLGLRLIYFSYDVKMKEKGDIPEGYSVSREKKERFSLILESASTNQTSMYLCASLDRHSYEQYFGPGTRLTVT.